This TCR beta chain was profiled in a study of T-cell reconstitution after alpha-beta-depleted transplantation in children. Findings of the study overall: Roughly two months post-transplant, alpha-beta T cells reportedly originated from several hundred graft clones that had expanded.

This clonotype was seen many times. The antigen is unknown. Library preparation (for TCRbeta) was performed with unique molecular identifiers. TCRdb re-derived calls from the PCR reads in MiXCR, one entry per CDR3 protein. This table holds 280,000 or so distinct CDR3 sequences, 11% found once. The CDR3 sequence is 16 residues long. The V and J ends lost 5 bases and 3 bases, in that order; junction bases with no gene match: 9. CDR1 and CDR2 from the germline V gene are MDHEN and SYDVKM. The V call is TRBV28, the J call TRBJ2-1; 8 bases agree with TRBD1. Source: peripheral blood, taken 180 days after TCRalphabeta/CD19-depleted stem cell transplant. The origin of this receptor is a male patient aged 2-9 years who had a stem cell transplant for chronic granulomatous disease, so the T cells may come from the graft donor. The CDR3 reads CASSPPRQGYYNEQFF. CDR3 nucleotides: TGTGCCAGCAGTCCCCCGCGACAGGGGTACTACAATGAGCAGTTCTTC.